The sequence of this TCR beta chain was determined in a study of T-cell reconstitution after alpha-beta-depleted transplantation in children. In this sample, this clonotype turned up many times. The CDR3 has 13 amino acids. Looked up from germline, CDR1 is DFQATT and CDR2 is SNEGSKA (reference sequence). J lost 6 bases, V lost 5 bases, and 6 bases had no gene match. TCRbeta library construction was performed incorporating unique molecular identifiers. TCRdb analysed the PCR reads with MiXCR anew, one entry per CDR3 protein. The sample has about 90,000 distinct CDR3 sequences, about 8% seen once. The sequencing here drew on PBMCs from the stem cell graft donor, taken from the stem cell graft. The J gene is TRBJ2-1, the V gene TRBV20-1, with 8 bases aligning to TRBD1. The sequence derives from a human donor who donated a stem cell graft to a child with congenital amegakaryocytic thrombocytopenia. This chain's CDR3 is CSAPDRGSNEQFF. Written as DNA, the CDR3 is TGCAGTGCTCCTGACAGGGGAAGCAATGAGCAGTTCTTC.